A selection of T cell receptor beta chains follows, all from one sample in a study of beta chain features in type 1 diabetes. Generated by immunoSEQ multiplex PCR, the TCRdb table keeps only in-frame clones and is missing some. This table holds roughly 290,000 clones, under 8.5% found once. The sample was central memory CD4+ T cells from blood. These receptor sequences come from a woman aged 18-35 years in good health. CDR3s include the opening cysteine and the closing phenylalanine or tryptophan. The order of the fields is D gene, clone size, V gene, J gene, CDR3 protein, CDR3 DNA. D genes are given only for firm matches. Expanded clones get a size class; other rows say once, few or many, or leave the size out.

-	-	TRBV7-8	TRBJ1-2	CASSLSTRETYGYTF	TGTGCCAGCAGCTTATCTACTAGGGAAACATATGGCTACACCTTC
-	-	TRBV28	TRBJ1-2	CASSLGPNYGYTF	TGTGCCAGCAGTTTAGGACCTAACTATGGCTACACCTTC
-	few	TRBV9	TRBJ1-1	CASSAPHVSGGSTEAFF	TGTGCCAGCAGCGCCCCTCACGTCTCCGGGGGAAGTACTGAAGCTTTCTTT
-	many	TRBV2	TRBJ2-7	CASSEKSSYEQYF	TGTGCCAGCAGTGAAAAGAGCTCCTACGAGCAGTACTTC
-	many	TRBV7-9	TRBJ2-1	CASSLIGKGEQFF	TGTGCCAGCAGCTTGATCGGGAAGGGAGAGCAGTTCTTC
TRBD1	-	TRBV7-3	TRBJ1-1	CASSFGQGTEAFF	TGTGCCAGCAGCTTCGGACAGGGCACTGAAGCTTTCTTT
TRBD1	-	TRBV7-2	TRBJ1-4	CASSLGQGSDEKLFF	TGTGCCAGCAGCTTAGGACAGGGAAGCGATGAAAAACTGTTTTTT
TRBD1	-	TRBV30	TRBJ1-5	CAWTPTGSNQPQHF	TGTGCCTGGACACCGACAGGGTCCAATCAGCCCCAGCATTTT
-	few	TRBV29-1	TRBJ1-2	CSVDSGLGYGYTF	TGCAGCGTTGACTCCGGGCTCGGGTATGGCTACACCTTC
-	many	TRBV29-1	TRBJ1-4	CSVNSQTNEKLFF	TGCAGCGTCAACAGTCAAACTAATGAAAAACTGTTTTTT
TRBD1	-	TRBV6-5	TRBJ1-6	CASSPDRGHSPLHF	TGTGCCAGCAGTCCCGACAGGGGGCACTCACCCCTCCACTTT
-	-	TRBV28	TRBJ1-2	CASRQQGIRGYTF	TGTGCCAGCAGACAACAGGGTATAAGGGGCTACACCTTC
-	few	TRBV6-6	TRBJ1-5	CASSYDRNQPQHF	TGTGCCAGCAGTTACGACCGCAATCAGCCCCAGCATTTT
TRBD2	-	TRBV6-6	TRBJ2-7	CASSYVGLAGGEQYF	TGTGCCAGCAGTTACGTGGGACTAGCGGGAGGCGAGCAGTACTTC
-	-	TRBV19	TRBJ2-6	CASSVRGANVLTF	TGTGCCAGTAGTGTCAGAGGGGCCAACGTCCTGACTTTC
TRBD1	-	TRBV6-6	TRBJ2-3	CASKRTGVTDTQYF	TGTGCCAGCAAGAGGACAGGGGTGACAGATACGCAGTATTTT
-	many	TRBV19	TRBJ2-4	CASSPQNLAKNIQYF	TGTGCCAGTAGTCCACAGAACCTAGCCAAAAACATTCAGTACTTC
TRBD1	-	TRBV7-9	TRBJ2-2	CASSPDRGGNTGELFF	TGTGCCAGCAGCCCTGACAGGGGTGGGAACACCGGGGAGCTGTTTTTT
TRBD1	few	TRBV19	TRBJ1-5	CASSWDSRNQPQHF	TGTGCCAGTAGCTGGGACAGCCGCAATCAGCCCCAGCATTTT
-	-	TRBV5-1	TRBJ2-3	CASSLAQSTDTQYF	TGCGCCAGCAGCTTGGCTCAAAGCACAGATACGCAGTATTTT
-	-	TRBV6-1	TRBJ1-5	CASSEVGMGAQHF	TGTGCCAGCAGTGAAGTGGGGATGGGGGCCCAGCATTTT
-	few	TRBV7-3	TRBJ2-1	CASSLEGPPYNEQFF	TGTGCCAGCAGCTTAGAAGGGCCACCCTACAATGAGCAGTTCTTC
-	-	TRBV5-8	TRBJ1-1	CASSFGPGNTEAFF	TGTGCCAGCAGCTTTGGCCCCGGTAACACTGAAGCTTTCTTT
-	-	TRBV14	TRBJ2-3	CASSQTYTQYF	TGTGCCAGCAGCCAAACCTATACGCAGTATTTT
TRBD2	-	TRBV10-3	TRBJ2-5	CAISEAGASETQYF	TGTGCCATCAGTGAGGCGGGAGCGTCGGAGACCCAGTACTTC
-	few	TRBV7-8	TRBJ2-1	CASSLTPGAYNEQFF	TGTGCCAGCAGCTTAACTCCAGGGGCCTACAATGAGCAGTTCTTC
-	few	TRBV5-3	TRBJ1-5	CARSLEGKRSQPQHF	TGTGCCAGAAGCTTGGAGGGGAAGAGAAGTCAGCCCCAGCATTTT
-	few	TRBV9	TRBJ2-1	CASSVVPGGQNNEQFF	TGTGCCAGCAGCGTAGTACCCGGGGGACAAAACAATGAGCAGTTCTTC